This passage covers 13 T cell receptor beta chains from one sample sequenced in a study of blood T cell repertoires in COVID-19. Profiling relied on immunoSEQ multiplex PCR, and the TCRdb table lists in-frame clones only, not all of them. The sample holds more than 200,000 clones; roughly 87% are singletons and the top ten take around 7%. The sequencing input was PBMCs or T cells enriched from blood (not recorded which). All receptors derive from a man younger than 45 in a cohort exposed to, infected with or recovered from COVID-19 (not recorded which).

V and J are TRBV7-2 and TRBJ2-1; weak D call: TRBD1 (5 bases). There are 14 residues in the CDR3. Trimming cost V 3 bases and J 6 bases, with 12 bases left between them. Germline loops: CDR1 SGHTA, CDR2 FQGNSA. The CDR3 DNA follows: TGTGCCAGCAGCTTCGGGCAGGGAATCAATGAGCAGTTCTTC. It encodes CASSFGQGINEQFF.

The chain couples TRBV28 to TRBJ2-7; possibly TRBD2 for D (5 bases). This CDR3 has 15 residues. V was shortened by 8 bases and J by 4 bases, with 21 bases between the two germline ends. Germline V gives CDR1 MDHEN, CDR2 SYDVKM. The CDR3 here is CASGPRRGSTYEQYF. The CDR3 DNA reads TGTGCCAGCGGACCCCGTAGAGGGAGTACGTACGAGCAGTACTTC.

This clone was counted only a few times. The chain is built from TRBV27 and TRBJ1-2; D not certain. CDR1 MNHEY and CDR2 SMNVEV come from the germline V gene (reference sequence). This CDR3 contains 14 residues. Trimming shortened V by 5 bases and J by 5 bases, and 15 bases separated the two germline ends. The CDR3 nucleotides read TGTGCCAGCAGTCTCGATAAAGCAACTTATGGCTACACCTTC. Translating gives CASSLDKATYGYTF.

This clone was seen a single time. The J gene is TRBJ1-2, the V gene TRBV19; TRBD1 is a possible D gene (5 bases). V shed 7 bases and J shed 13 bases, with 31 bases lying between them. Germline CDR1 LNHDA, CDR2 SQIVND (reference sequence). This CDR3 contains 16 residues. In DNA form, the CDR3 reads TGTGCCAGTAAAGGGGCCCCGGGTGACAGTAACCCGGGTCTCACCTTC. Protein: CASKGAPGDSNPGLTF.

The chain links TRBV11-3 to TRBJ2-2; D uncertain. The ends were cut back, 5 bases at V and 3 bases at J, with 4 bases in the middle. The CDR3 extends over 12 amino acids. In germline, CDR1 is SGHNT, CDR2 YENEEA. In DNA form, the CDR3 reads TGTGCCAGCAGCCCTTACACCGGGGAGCTGTTTTTT. Its protein product is CASSPYTGELFF.

Worth noting for this clone: Other DNA sequences in this sample translate to the same CDR3. This rearrangement joins TRBV5-1 to TRBJ1-1; the D gene is possibly TRBD1 (5 bases). Deletions cut 0 bases from V and 6 bases from J, with 6 bases between. Germline loops: CDR1 SGHRS, CDR2 YFSETQ. CDR3 length equals 12 residues. The CDR3 sequence is CASSLGRAEAFF. The CDR3 DNA sequence: TGCGCCAGCAGCTTGGGCAGGGCTGAAGCTTTCTTT.

The rearrangement uses TRBV7-9 and TRBJ1-2; D may be TRBD1 (5 bases). V was cut by 1 base and J by 4 bases, with 19 bases left in between. Germline V gene lookup returns CDR1 SEHNR and CDR2 FQNEAQ (reference sequence). This CDR3 region has 17 residues. The CDR3 is CASSLDRIGADIYGYTF. The DNA for the CDR3 is TGTGCCAGCAGCTTAGACCGGATAGGGGCTGATATCTATGGCTACACCTTC.

CDR3 sequence reads: CASRRQGAYEQYF. For the CDR3, the DNA is TGTGCCAGCAGGAGACAGGGGGCCTACGAGCAGTACTTC. V and J are TRBV27 and TRBJ2-7; 9 bases are a match to TRBD1. In germline, CDR1 is MNHEY, CDR2 SMNVEV (reference sequence). J gave up 2 bases and V 6 bases, and 2 bases lay outside the gene matches. The CDR3 consists of 13 residues.

This chain uses TRBV4-1 with TRBJ1-1, with D hard to call. Trimming took 3 bases from V and 2 from J, leaving 25 bases between them. The CDR3 length is 19 residues. CDR1 and CDR2 from the germline V gene are MGHRA and YSYEKL. The CDR3 loop is CASSHQTLISPGTNTEAFF. The CDR3 DNA sequence: TGCGCCAGCAGCCATCAAACTCTAATATCCCCGGGAACTAACACTGAAGCTTTCTTT.

This clone was found once. V usage is TRBV6-5 and J usage is TRBJ2-7; weak D call: TRBD2 (6 bases). Trimming took off 7 bases at V and 6 bases at J, with 13 bases between the two ends. The germline V gene has CDR1 MNHEY and CDR2 SVGAGI. The CDR3 runs 12 residues. CDR3 in DNA: TGTGCCAGCACCCTGGCCGGGGGCGAGCAGTACTTC. This gives the protein CASTLAGGEQYF.

The J gene is TRBJ2-3, the V gene TRBV5-1; TRBD2 aligns across 9 bases. V shed 4 bases and J 5 bases; nucleotides not matched to a gene: 14. The CDR3 length is 17 residues. Germline CDR1 reads SGHRS; CDR2 reads YFSETQ. CDR3 DNA sequence: TGCGCCAGCAGCCCAACTAGGGCGGGAGGGTCCGGAGATACGCAGTATTTT. This gives the protein CASSPTRAGGSGDTQYF. Combining the CDR3 with reference TRBV5-1 and TRBJ2-3 gives the whole variable domain KAGVTQTPRYLIKTRGQQVTLSCSPISGHRSVSWYQQTPGQGLQFLFEYFSETQRNKGNFPGRFSGRQFSNSRSEMNVSTLELGDSALYLCASSPTRAGGSGDTQYFGPGTRLTVL.

The chain employs TRBV6-5 and TRBJ1-5; 7 bases are shared with TRBD1. The CDR3 covers 15 residues. CDR1 and CDR2 from the germline V gene are MNHEY and SVGAGI. The trim removed 6 bases at V and 0 bases at J, leaving 5 bases unmatched. CDR3 sequence: CASRSDRASNQPQHF. The DNA for the CDR3 is TGTGCCAGCAGAAGCGACAGGGCTAGCAATCAGCCCCAGCATTTT.

The chain carries TRBV20-1 and TRBJ1-1, with 7 bases matching TRBD1. J lost 7 bases, V lost 6 bases, and 2 bases had no gene match. Germline CDR1 and CDR2: DFQATT and SNEGSKA (reference sequence). CDR3 length equals 10 residues. CDR3 in amino acids: CSAWTGEAFF. The CDR3 DNA is TGCAGTGCGTGGACAGGTGAAGCTTTCTTT.